This T cell receptor beta chain originates from a study of T cell repertoires in cytomegalovirus infection. Study in general: TCR beta signatures that were public indicated CMV infection and matching HLA type.

Trimming took 6 bases from V and 8 from J; bases not matched to a gene: 12. Germline V gene lookup returns CDR1 MNHEY and CDR2 SVGEGT. The CDR3 has 14 residues. TCRdb reprocessed the reads with MiXCR, giving one entry per CDR3 protein. The table records around 340,000 distinct CDR3 sequences, 25% to 35% of them present only once. This clonotype appeared once. Its antigen is currently unknown. The sequences come from cultured PBMCs, collected from culture after CMV antigen stimulation. The clonotype comes from a human donor in good health (CMV status not recorded). Some clones in this sample may be carry-over from other donors' samples. J is TRBJ1-2 and V is TRBV6-2 or TRBV6-3, with TRBD1 matching 7 bases. CDR3 loop: CASRWGQSAGGYTF. CDR3 bases: TGTGCCAGCAGATGGGGACAGTCCGCTGGGGGCTACACCTTC.